This is a list of T cell receptor beta chains from one sample in a study of CD8+ T cells in alopecia areata. Libraries were prepared by immunoSEQ multiplex PCR; TCRdb keeps only in-frame clonotypes and omits some of them. The sample holds 270,000 or so clones, 55% to 70% seen once. The sequences come from CD4+ T cells sorted from blood, collected at week 24, from a patient treated with tofacitinib. These receptor sequences come from a human donor with alopecia areata. CDR3s include the opening cysteine and the closing phenylalanine or tryptophan. The D gene is left open where the match is weak. The size field is filled for only some rows; it gives once, few, many or a size class.

abundance | d_gene | j_gene | v_gene | CDR3nt | CDR3aa
NA | NA | TRBJ1-2 | TRBV30 | TGTGCCTGGAGTCCTCGGACAGACTTCTATGGCTACACCTTC | CAWSPRTDFYGYTF
NA | TRBD1 | TRBJ1-1 | TRBV4-3 | TGCGCCAGCAGCCAAGAGAGGGGGCTTGAAGCTTTCTTT | CASSQERGLEAFF
NA | NA | TRBJ1-2 | TRBV5-1 | TGCGCCAGCAGCTTGGTCCGGGAGGCGAACTATGGCTACACCTTC | CASSLVREANYGYTF
NA | NA | TRBJ2-7 | TRBV30 | TGTGCCTGGAGCCTTGGCAGGGCCTACGAGCAGTACTTC | CAWSLGRAYEQYF
few | TRBD2 | TRBJ2-5 | TRBV6-1 | TGTGCCAGCAGTGCCTATACCGGGACTAGCAAAGAGACCCAGTACTTC | CASSAYTGTSKETQYF
NA | NA | TRBJ2-7 | TRBV30 | TGTGCCTGGATGAACGCCTCTCCTTACGAGCAGTACTTC | CAWMNASPYEQYF
NA | TRBD1 | TRBJ1-6 | TRBV6-5 | TGTGCCAGCAGTTACGGACAGGGGGACGGGGGATCACCCCTCCACTTT | CASSYGQGDGGSPLHF
NA | NA | TRBJ1-2 | TRBV2 | TGTGCCGGCCTCAGGGGCGGTAACTATGGCTACACCTTC | CAGLRGGNYGYTF
NA | NA | TRBJ2-5 | TRBV4-1 | TGCGCCAGCAGTGAGCAGGGGATGACCCAGTACTTC | CASSEQGMTQYF
NA | NA | TRBJ2-1 | TRBV5-6 | TGTGCCAGCAGCTTGGTGCGGGGTGAGCAGTTCTTC | CASSLVRGEQFF
NA | TRBD1 | TRBJ2-6 | TRBV28 | TGTGCCAGCACCTTCTGGACAGGATCGTCGGGGGCCAACGTCCTGACTTTC | CASTFWTGSSGANVLTF
few | NA | TRBJ1-2 | TRBV29-1 | TGCAGCGTCACGGACTATGGCTACACCTTC | CSVTDYGYTF
NA | NA | TRBJ2-3 | TRBV28 | TGTGCCAGCACTGAGAACACAGATACGCAGTATTTT | CASTENTDTQYF
NA | NA | TRBJ1-1 | TRBV30 | TGTGCCTGGAGTGTAGGACGCACGATTAGCACTGAAGCTTTCTTT | CAWSVGRTISTEAFF
NA | NA | TRBJ2-3 | TRBV11-2 | TGTGCCAGCAGCTTAGTACAGGGCTCGGATACGCAGTATTTT | CASSLVQGSDTQYF
NA | TRBD1 | TRBJ1-5 | TRBV6-6 | TGTGCCAGCAGTAGACAGGGGGCAGGGCAGCCCCAGCATTTT | CASSRQGAGQPQHF
NA | TRBD1 | TRBJ1-2 | TRBV7-2 | TGTGCCAGCAGCCCCAGACAGGGGGCGGCTATAGGGTACGGCTACACCTTC | CASSPRQGAAIGYGYTF
NA | NA | TRBJ1-2 | TRBV6-1 | TGTGCCAGCAGAGTACCCGGGACACTGAATTATGGCTACACCTTC | CASRVPGTLNYGYTF
few | NA | TRBJ1-1 | TRBV5-4 | TGTGCCAGCAGCTCCGGGGGCAGTAATATGGCTGAAGCTTTCTTT | CASSSGGSNMAEAFF
few | TRBD2 | TRBJ2-1 | TRBV29-1 | TGCAGCGTTGCGGCTAGCGGGGGGAATGAGCAGTTCTTC | CSVAASGGNEQFF
NA | NA | TRBJ2-5 | TRBV9 | TGTGCCAGCAGCGGCACCTCTATCGGGGCGCAAGAGACCCAGTACTTC | CASSGTSIGAQETQYF
NA | NA | TRBJ1-2 | TRBV29-1 | TGCAGCCACACAGTGACAAGTGGGGGCTACACCTTC | CSHTVTSGGYTF
few | TRBD1 | TRBJ2-5 | TRBV7-2 | TGTGCCAGCAGCACAACCGGGACAGGCGGAGAGACCCAGTACTTC | CASSTTGTGGETQYF
NA | NA | TRBJ2-1 | TRBV7-3 | TGTGCCAGCAGCCCAGGGCACTCCTACAATGAGCAGTTCTTC | CASSPGHSYNEQFF
NA | NA | TRBJ2-3 | TRBV4-1 | TGCGCCAGCGCGAGGACAGTCCCAGATACGCAGTATTTT | CASARTVPDTQYF
once | TRBD2 | TRBJ2-7 | TRBV6-6 | TGTGCCAGCAGTTACGTTAGGACTAGCGGGTCCGAGCAGTACTTC | CASSYVRTSGSEQYF
few | NA | TRBJ1-2 | TRBV30 | TGTGCCTGGAGTGTACCACAGGGCTACACCTTC | CAWSVPQGYTF
few | TRBD1 | TRBJ2-2 | TRBV4-1 | TGCGCCAGCAGCACCGGGACAGGCACCGGGGAGCTGTTTTTT | CASSTGTGTGELFF
NA | NA | TRBJ1-1 | TRBV28 | TGTGCCAGCACCTTGACAGGGAACACTGAAGCTTTCTTT | CASTLTGNTEAFF
NA | NA | TRBJ2-1 | TRBV15 | TGTGCCACCAGCAGACAGGGGAGCTCCTACAATGAGCAGTTCTTC | CATSRQGSSYNEQFF
few | TRBD2 | TRBJ2-1 | TRBV29-1 | TGCAGCGTCCGCGGGGGGAGGACCTACAATGAGCAGTTCTTC | CSVRGGRTYNEQFF
few | NA | TRBJ2-2 | TRBV19 | TGTGCCAGTAGGCAGGGAACCGTATCCACCGGGGAGCTGTTTTTT | CASRQGTVSTGELFF
NA | NA | TRBJ1-1 | TRBV5-1 | TGCGCCAGCAGCTTCGACCCGGGGAACACTGAAGCTTTCTTT | CASSFDPGNTEAFF
NA | TRBD1 | TRBJ1-6 | TRBV7-9 | TGTGCCAGCAGCTTACAGGGGGCGGATTCACCCCTCCACTTT | CASSLQGADSPLHF
many | TRBD1 | TRBJ1-4 | TRBV30 | TGTGCCTGGAGACAATCCGGGACAGGGGGAGCTAATGAAAAACTGTTTTTT | CAWRQSGTGGANEKLFF
NA | NA | TRBJ2-1 | TRBV5-6 | TGTGCCAGCAGCTCATTCGGGGGGCTCCGTGACAATGAGCAGTTCTTC | CASSSFGGLRDNEQFF
few | NA | TRBJ2-3 | TRBV6-5 | TGTGCCAGCAGAAGCACGGGGACAGATACGCAGTATTTT | CASRSTGTDTQYF
NA | TRBD1 | TRBJ1-1 | TRBV30 | TGTGCCTGGAGTGTAGTTTTAGGGGGCGAAGCTTTCTTT | CAWSVVLGGEAFF
NA | NA | TRBJ1-5 | TRBV5-6 | TGTGCCAGCAGCTTGGTTGGTCAGCCCCAGCATTTT | CASSLVGQPQHF
NA | NA | TRBJ2-6 | TRBV5-5 | TGTGCCAGCAGCCCCGGCGTATCTGGCTCTGGGGCCAACGTCCTGACTTTC | CASSPGVSGSGANVLTF
NA | TRBD2 | TRBJ2-7 | TRBV5-1 | TGCGCCAGCAGGACTAGCGGGGGTGGCTACGAGCAGTACTTC | CASRTSGGGYEQYF
NA | TRBD1 | TRBJ1-2 | TRBV9 | TGTGCCAGCAGCGTAGAAGGCAGGGGGAATGGCTACACCTTC | CASSVEGRGNGYTF
NA | TRBD1 | TRBJ1-2 | TRBV20-1 | TGCAGTGCCACAGGGGAGAGGGGCTACACCTTC | CSATGERGYTF
NA | NA | TRBJ1-1 | TRBV6-5 | TGTGCCAGCAGTTTCTCCGCAACGGGGACTGAAGCTTTCTTT | CASSFSATGTEAFF
NA | NA | TRBJ2-3 | TRBV28 | TGTGCCAGCAGCTCCCAGGGGCTCACAGATACGCAGTATTTT | CASSSQGLTDTQYF